The 15 T cell receptor beta chains below were found in one sample sequenced in a study of response to subunit inactivated influenza vaccine. TCRdb recomputed calls from the RT-PCR reads with MiXCR, one row per CDR3 protein. The profile shows 500,000 to 600,000 distinct CDR3 sequences, 10% to 15% of them singletons. The sequencing here drew on PBMCs from blood, taken on the day of vaccination. The receptor set was obtained from a man over 45 who received an inactivated influenza vaccine.

V is TRBV20-1 and J is TRBJ1-4; D remains unclear. From germline, CDR1 is DFQATT and CDR2 SNEGSKA (reference sequence). V lost 2 bases, J lost 7 bases, and 11 bases lay in between. CDR3 size: 13 residues. As DNA, the CDR3 is TGCAGTGCTAGACCCTGGGAGACTGAAAAACTGTTTTTT. Translating gives CSARPWETEKLFF.

At least ten counts were recorded for this clonotype. The chain links TRBV2 to TRBJ2-7; no firm D call. V gave up 7 bases and J gave up 6 bases, with 19 bases separating them. CDR1 is SNHLY and CDR2 is FYNNEI in the germline V gene. The CDR3 is 14 amino acids. CDR3 DNA: TGTGCCAGCACTCCCCTCCTATCGATCGTCGAGCAGTACTTC. It specifies CASTPLLSIVEQYF.

The rearrangement uses TRBV5-1 and TRBJ2-7; the D gene is possibly TRBD2 (5 bases). This CDR3 is 14 amino acids long. CDR1 and CDR2 from the germline V gene are SGHRS and YFSETQ. The germline V and J ends were trimmed by 1 base and 4 bases, with 12 bases remaining between them. Here the CDR3 reads CASSLTGRRYEQYF. The CDR3 nucleotides read TGCGCCAGCAGCTTGACGGGGAGAAGATACGAGCAGTACTTC.

Ten or more counts support this clonotype. This chain connects TRBV12-3 or TRBV12-4 to TRBJ2-2, with D possibly TRBD1 on 6 matching bases. The CDR3 has 14 amino acids. Trimming pared 3 bases from V and 5 bases from J, leaving 10 bases between. The CDR3: CASSFQGPTGELFF. The DNA for the CDR3 is TGTGCCAGCAGTTTTCAGGGGCCTACCGGGGAGCTGTTTTTT.

This clonotype was recorded many times. The CDR3 region has the DNA TGTGCCAGCAGCCAAGGACTAGCGGCTAACTACAATGAGCAGTTCTTC. Translated: CASSQGLAANYNEQFF. The chain uses TRBV3-1 and TRBJ2-1, with 9 bases identical to TRBD2. The trim removed 1 base at V and 3 bases at J, leaving 4 bases unmatched. The CDR3 has 16 residues. Germline V gene sequence: CDR1 LGHDT, CDR2 YNNKEL (reference sequence).

This clonotype was seen at least ten times. This chain uses TRBV12-3 or TRBV12-4 with TRBJ1-1, with 7 bases lining up with TRBD1. This CDR3 spans 16 amino acids. The trim removed 5 bases at V and 2 bases at J, leaving 11 bases unmatched. In DNA form, the CDR3 reads TGTGCCAGCAGTCCTTACAGGGGCAGAACAAACACTGAAGCTTTCTTT. This encodes CASSPYRGRTNTEAFF.

The J gene is TRBJ1-2, the V gene TRBV4-2; D gene ambiguous. This CDR3 contains 14 residues. V lost 0 bases to trimming and J lost 6 bases, with 11 bases between them. Germline V lookup: CDR1 LGHNA, CDR2 YNFKEQ. CDR3 DNA: TGTGCCAGCAGCCAAGAGTGGGGTACCCATGGCTACACCTTC. Protein product: CASSQEWGTHGYTF.

This clonotype was counted between two and nine times. The rearrangement joins TRBV5-5 to TRBJ2-7, with a possible D match to TRBD2 (5 bases). Trimming pared 4 bases from V and 3 bases from J, leaving 17 bases between. The V gene's germline CDR1 is SGHKS and CDR2 YYEKEE (reference sequence). The CDR3 runs to 15 residues. The CDR3 loop reads CASSLTPGNNYEQYF. The CDR3 DNA reads as TGTGCCAGCAGCCTCACACCCGGGAATAACTACGAGCAGTACTTC.

V is TRBV21-1 and J is TRBJ2-3; the table gives TRBD2 as D, unverified against the DNA. TRBV21-1 is an annotated pseudogene. The CDR3 has 15 amino acids. The CDR3 region has the DNA TGTGCCAGCAGCAAAAGGGAGATAGGCGGGGATACGCAGTATTTT. It encodes CASSKREIGGDTQYF.

This rearrangement joins TRBV12-3 or TRBV12-4 to TRBJ2-7, with 9 bases aligning to TRBD1. This CDR3 spans 12 amino acids. V shed 5 bases and J 6 bases; nucleotides not matched to a gene: 2. In DNA, the CDR3 is TGTGCCAGCAGTGTGGGACAGGGCGAGCAGTACTTC. It is translated as CASSVGQGEQYF.

This clonotype was recorded at least ten times. The gene calls are TRBV7-8 and TRBJ2-3, with D possibly matching TRBD2 (6 bases). CDR3 length equals 16 residues. Trimming shortened V by 2 bases and J by 4 bases, and 16 bases separated the two germline ends. Germline V gene lookup returns CDR1 SGHVS and CDR2 FQNEAQ. CDR3 nucleotides: TGTGCCAGCAGCTTAAGGTCGGGGGAGAGATCAGATACGCAGTATTTT. The encoded protein is CASSLRSGERSDTQYF.

V and J are TRBV6-2 or TRBV6-3 and TRBJ2-7, with 7 bases lining up with TRBD2. Per germline, CDR1 MNHEY and CDR2 SVGEGT. This CDR3 spans 14 amino acids. V lost 6 bases and J lost 2; bases outside the gene matches: 7. This CDR3 reads CASRSLTSAYEQYF. DNA for the CDR3: TGTGCCAGCAGATCACTAACTAGCGCCTACGAGCAGTACTTC.

V is TRBV6-1 and J is TRBJ1-3, with 7 nucleotides matching TRBD1. In germline, CDR1 is MNHNS, CDR2 SASEGT. After removal of 2 bases from V and 4 bases from J, the junction contained 5 bases not matched to a gene. This CDR3 is built from 15 residues. The CDR3 here is CASSENRGGGNTIYF. The CDR3 DNA sequence: TGTGCCAGCAGTGAAAACAGGGGAGGAGGAAACACCATATATTTT.

This clonotype was detected only a few times. The chain joins TRBV7-9 to TRBJ2-2, with D perhaps matching TRBD1 (6 bases). This CDR3 has 16 residues. Between the trimmed V and J ends, which lost 1 base and 5 bases, there was a span of 14 bases. Germline V gene data show CDR1 as SEHNR and CDR2 as FQNEAQ (reference sequence). The DNA for the CDR3 is TGTGCCAGCAGCTTAGAGAGAGACAGGTGGACCGGGGAGCTGTTTTTT. The encoded protein is CASSLERDRWTGELFF.

This clonotype appeared many times. CDR3 nucleotide sequence: TGTGCCACCAGTCTCATGAATACGCAGTATTTT. It codes for CATSLMNTQYF. V gene TRBV24-1 combines with J gene TRBJ2-3, with no clear D. This CDR3 comprises 11 residues. The V gene's germline CDR1 is KGHDR and CDR2 SFDVKD. Between the trimmed V and J ends, which lost 6 bases and 7 bases, there was a span of 7 bases.